What follows are 29 T cell receptor beta chains derived from one specimen sequenced in a study of cytomegalovirus exposure and HLA in healthy donors (dated by TCRdb to about 2017). To prepare the library, the immunoSEQ multiplex PCR assay was applied. This is the immuneACCESS table as TCRdb keeps it, with only in-frame sequences that have V and J called. A part of the clones is gone; compared with another copy, unresolved V genes explain less than half, and the rest is unexplained. The sample contains some 60,000 clones, more than 90% of them found a single time. The top ten clones comprise roughly 0.98% of the sample. What was sequenced was PBMCs. The receptors originated from a man aged 18 to 30 in good health and CMV-seronegative.

This chain joins TRBV30 and TRBJ2-4; 7 bases are a match to TRBD1. Germline V gene sequence: CDR1 GTSNPN, CDR2 SVGIG (reference sequence). CDR3 size: 14 residues. J lost 1 base, V lost 4 bases, and 4 bases had no gene match. CDR3 bases: TGTGCCTGGAAGACAGGGAAGGCCAAAAACATTCAGTACTTC. Its protein product is CAWKTGKAKNIQYF.

This clone has just one count. The chain combines TRBV7-9 with TRBJ1-4; 7 positions agree with TRBD1. J gave up 6 bases and V 1 base, and 5 bases lay outside the gene matches. Germline V gene sequence: CDR1 SEHNR, CDR2 FQNEAQ (reference sequence). This CDR3 spans 15 amino acids. In DNA form, the CDR3 reads TGTGCCAGCAGCTTAGTAAGACAGGGTGATGAAAAACTGTTTTTT. Amino acids: CASSLVRQGDEKLFF.

This clone was found once. The chain combines TRBV7-9 with TRBJ2-5, with unresolved D. This CDR3 has 13 amino acids. V lost 2 bases and J lost 1, with 5 bases in between. The V gene's germline CDR1 is SEHNR and CDR2 FQNEAQ (reference sequence). In nucleotides, the CDR3 is TGTGCCAGCAGCTTATGGGCCCAAGAGACCCAGTACTTC. Encoded protein: CASSLWAQETQYF.

The J gene is TRBJ2-1, the V gene TRBV28; weak D call: TRBD1 (6 bases). The V gene's germline CDR1 is MDHEN and CDR2 SYDVKM. Trimming took off 4 bases at V and 6 bases at J, with 7 bases between the two ends. The length of the CDR3 is 12 residues. The CDR3 reads CASSSRGNEQFF. Here the CDR3 DNA reads TGTGCCAGCAGTTCCAGGGGCAATGAGCAGTTCTTC.

The chain joins TRBV27 to TRBJ2-3; 8 nucleotides match TRBD2. Losses at the gene ends were 6 bases for V and 7 bases for J; bases not matched to a gene: 18. CDR3 length equals 17 residues. Germline lookup yields CDR1 MNHEY and CDR2 SMNVEV (reference sequence). CDR3 sequence (DNA): TGTGCCAGCAGATTCTTTGCCCTCCGGGAGGGGAACTATACGCAGTATTTT. It encodes CASRFFALREGNYTQYF.

V is TRBV30 and J is TRBJ1-2; D uncertain. The CDR3 sequence is 11 residues long. Between the trimmed V and J ends, which lost 2 bases and 3 bases, there was a span of 4 bases. Germline-derived CDR1 and CDR2 are GTSNPN and SVGIG (reference sequence). CDR3 sequence: CAWSRDYGYTF. The DNA for the CDR3 is TGTGCCTGGAGTCGGGACTATGGCTACACCTTC. Full variable domain (missing parts from reference TRBV30 and TRBJ1-2): SQTIHQWPATLVQPVGSPLSLECTVEGTSNPNLYWYRQAAGRGLQLLFYSVGIGQISSEVPQNLSASRPQDRQFILSSKKLLLSDSGFYLCAWSRDYGYTFGSGTRLTVV.

The chain is built from TRBV20-1 and TRBJ2-3; D gene ambiguous. CDR3 length equals 11 residues. The germline V gene encodes CDR1 DFQATT and CDR2 SNEGSKA (reference sequence). The V end was cut by 5 bases, the J end by 5 bases, with 8 bases between. The CDR3 DNA reads as TGCAGTGCTTATAATCGAGATACGCAGTATTTT. Its translation: CSAYNRDTQYF.

The rearrangement links TRBV28 to TRBJ2-3; TRBD2 matches 7 bases. Germline-derived CDR1 and CDR2 are MDHEN and SYDVKM. J gave up 5 bases and V 6 bases, and 8 bases lay outside the gene matches. CDR3 size: 14 residues. The CDR3 sequence is CASSRLQREDTQYF. The CDR3 nucleotides are TGTGCCAGCAGCCGGCTACAGCGGGAAGATACGCAGTATTTT.

The rearrangement uses TRBV18 and TRBJ2-5; D is unclear. The CDR3 has 13 residues. Trimming left V 4 bases short and J 0 bases short, with 6 bases between. Germline CDR1 reads KGHSH; CDR2 reads LQKENI. DNA of the CDR3: TGTGCCAGCTCACTGGCCCACCAAGAGACCCAGTACTTC. Protein sequence: CASSLAHQETQYF.

This clone was seen a handful of times. This CDR3 is CASLGGVDNEQFF. CDR3 in DNA: TGTGCCAGCTTGGGGGGAGTGGACAATGAGCAGTTCTTC. The V gene is TRBV6-5, the J gene TRBJ2-1; D is perhaps TRBD2 (6 bases). The CDR3 runs 13 residues. Per germline, CDR1 MNHEY and CDR2 SVGAGI. Trimming pared 8 bases from V and 5 bases from J, leaving 13 bases between.

This clone has just one count. The CDR3 spells CASSELPETETRYTQYF. The CDR3 DNA reads as TGTGCCAGCAGTGAACTTCCCGAGACGGAGACTCGTTATACGCAGTATTTT. This rearrangement joins TRBV2 to TRBJ2-3; the D is unclear. CDR1 and CDR2 (germline): SNHLY, FYNNEI. The CDR3 has 17 residues. Trimming left V 2 bases short and J 7 bases short, with 22 bases between.

J is TRBJ2-2 and V is TRBV11-2; D perhaps matches TRBD2 (6 bases). Germline values: CDR1 SGHAT, CDR2 FQNNGV. CDR3 length equals 17 residues. The V end lost 3 bases, the J end lost 1 base, and 15 bases lay between the germline ends. DNA of the CDR3: TGTGCCAGCAGCTTTAAAGCGGGCCCCGGGAACACCGGGGAGCTGTTTTTT. It is translated as CASSFKAGPGNTGELFF.

The chain joins TRBV27 to TRBJ2-5, with 9 bases fitting TRBD2. The CDR3 spans 17 residues. After removal of 5 bases from V and 5 bases from J, the junction contained 15 bases not matched to a gene. Germline V gene data show CDR1 as MNHEY and CDR2 as SMNVEV (reference sequence). The CDR3 here is CASSGQGGGRARETQYF. CDR3 coding DNA: TGTGCCAGCAGTGGTCAGGGTGGCGGGAGGGCCCGGGAGACCCAGTACTTC.

V usage is TRBV30 and J usage is TRBJ2-7; possibly TRBD1 for D (6 bases). This CDR3 contains 13 residues. Germline values: CDR1 GTSNPN, CDR2 SVGIG (reference sequence). Trimming took 4 bases from V and 2 from J, leaving 12 bases between them. CDR3 region: CAWNPQGAYEQYF. CDR3 DNA: TGTGCCTGGAACCCACAGGGAGCCTACGAGCAGTACTTC. Looking up the rest from reference TRBV30 and TRBJ2-7 gives the full variable domain: SQTIHQWPATLVQPVGSPLSLECTVEGTSNPNLYWYRQAAGRGLQLLFYSVGIGQISSEVPQNLSASRPQDRQFILSSKKLLLSDSGFYLCAWNPQGAYEQYFGPGTRLTVT.

The chain recombines TRBV19 with TRBJ1-4; D is unclear. CDR1 and CDR2 from the germline V gene are LNHDA and SQIVND (reference sequence). V lost 9 bases and J lost 4, with 15 bases in between. This CDR3 comprises 14 residues. In DNA, the CDR3 is TGTGCCAGCGCTACCCGTCAAGTTAATGAAAAACTGTTTTTT. Protein product: CASATRQVNEKLFF.

This chain joins TRBV18 and TRBJ2-7; D is unclear. Trimming removed 2 bases from V and 3 bases from J, with 11 bases in between. Germline V lookup: CDR1 KGHSH, CDR2 LQKENI. The CDR3 spans 14 residues. CDR3 loop: CASSPFGEDYEQYF. In nucleotides, the CDR3 is TGTGCCAGCTCACCATTCGGAGAAGACTACGAGCAGTACTTC. Combining the CDR3 with reference TRBV18 and TRBJ2-7 gives the whole variable domain NAGVMQNPRHLVRRRGQEARLRCSPMKGHSHVYWYRQLPEEGLKFMVYLQKENIIDESGMPKERFSAEFPKEGPSILRIQQVVRGDSAAYFCASSPFGEDYEQYFGPGTRLTVT.

The rearrangement joins TRBV28 to TRBJ2-5; D is possibly TRBD1 (6 bases). Per the germline V gene, CDR1 is MDHEN and CDR2 is SYDVKM. V lost 6 bases and J 2 bases, leaving 10 bases between the germline ends. CDR3 length equals 13 residues. DNA of the CDR3: TGTGCCAGCAGGGACAGTCTACAAGAGACCCAGTACTTC. It specifies CASRDSLQETQYF. Looking up the rest from reference TRBV28 and TRBJ2-5 gives the full variable domain: DVKVTQSSRYLVKRTGEKVFLECVQDMDHENMFWYRQDPGLGLRLIYFSYDVKMKEKGDIPEGYSVSREKKERFSLILESASTNQTSMYLCASRDSLQETQYFGPGTRLLVL.

This chain connects TRBV19 to TRBJ1-4; the D is unclear. Trimming pared 7 bases from V and 3 bases from J, leaving 18 bases between. The germline V gene has CDR1 LNHDA and CDR2 SQIVND (reference sequence). This CDR3 contains 16 residues. The CDR3 spells CASTERAGYPNEKLFF. CDR3 coding DNA: TGTGCCAGTACTGAGCGAGCGGGTTATCCTAATGAAAAACTGTTTTTT.

The genes are TRBV5-5 and TRBJ2-7; 7 bases align to TRBD1. The germline V gene has CDR1 SGHKS and CDR2 YYEKEE (reference sequence). Trimming removed 4 bases from V and 5 bases from J; junction bases left unmatched: 12. This CDR3 has 15 residues. The CDR3 DNA sequence: TGTGCCAGCAGCCTTACCGACAGGGCACACAACGAGCAGTACTTC. Translated, it gives CASSLTDRAHNEQYF. The whole variable domain, filled in from reference TRBV5-5 and TRBJ2-7, reads DAGVTQSPTHLIKTRGQQVTLRCSPISGHKSVSWYQQVLGQGPQFIFQYYEKEERGRGNFPDRFSARQFPNYSSELNVNALLLGDSALYLCASSLTDRAHNEQYFGPGTRLTVT.

The CDR3 spells CASSVEPQARGGYTF. For the CDR3, the DNA is TGTGCCAGCAGCGTAGAACCCCAGGCACGGGGAGGCTACACCTTC. This rearrangement joins TRBV9 to TRBJ1-2, with D uncertain. This CDR3 comprises 15 residues. Germline assignment: CDR1 SGDLS and CDR2 YYNGEE. With 0 bases removed from V and 8 bases from J, the gap between germline ends came to 17 bases. Full variable domain (remainder filled in from reference TRBV9 and TRBJ1-2): DSGVTQTPKHLITATGQRVTLRCSPRSGDLSVYWYQQSLDQGLQFLIQYYNGEERAKGNILERFSAQQFPDLHSELNLSSLELGDSALYFCASSVEPQARGGYTFGSGTRLTVV.

The CDR3 region has the DNA TGCGCCAGCAGCCAAGGACAGGCCCGGGACCTAAAGGAGACCCAGTACTTC. Its protein product is CASSQGQARDLKETQYF. The J gene is TRBJ2-5, the V gene TRBV4-1; perhaps TRBD1 as D (6 bases). With 1 base removed from V and 5 bases from J, the gap between germline ends came to 20 bases. The germline V gene has CDR1 MGHRA and CDR2 YSYEKL. The CDR3 spans 17 residues.

Points on this clone: Additional DNA sequences in this sample encode the identical CDR3. This sequence joins TRBV5-1 and TRBJ1-1, with 7 nucleotides matching TRBD1. Germline assignment: CDR1 SGHRS and CDR2 YFSETQ. V shed 0 bases, J shed 3 bases, and the junction held 2 bases outside the gene matches. The CDR3 has 14 amino acids. CDR3 DNA sequence: TGCGCCAGCAGCTTGGGACAGGGCTACACTGAAGCTTTCTTT. Protein product: CASSLGQGYTEAFF.

This rearrangement joins TRBV5-1 to TRBJ2-1, with TRBD2 as a possible D gene (6 bases). The CDR3 spans 16 residues. The germline CDR1 and CDR2 sequences are SGHRS and YFSETQ. Trimming pared 4 bases from V and 3 bases from J, leaving 17 bases between. CDR3 sequence (DNA): TGCGCCAGCAGCCAGAAGACCGGGACTCTCTACAATGAGCAGTTCTTC. Residues: CASSQKTGTLYNEQFF.

The V gene is TRBV4-1, the J gene TRBJ2-3, with no clear D. The CDR3 has 13 residues. V was cut by 4 bases and J by 6 bases, with 11 bases left in between. Looked up from germline, CDR1 is MGHRA and CDR2 is YSYEKL. The CDR3, as DNA: TGCGCCAGCAGCCGGATGCTAGTGGATACGCAGTATTTT. It is translated as CASSRMLVDTQYF.

The V call is TRBV27, the J call TRBJ2-5; 7 nucleotides line up with TRBD1. The CDR3 totals 15 residues. Germline CDR1 MNHEY, CDR2 SMNVEV (reference sequence). The V segment lost 5 bases and the J segment 2 bases; nucleotides outside the gene matches: 8. The CDR3 sequence is CASSKTARGQETQYF. CDR3 sequence (DNA): TGTGCCAGCAGTAAAACCGCCAGGGGGCAAGAGACCCAGTACTTC.

The chain has TRBV4-2 and TRBJ2-4; possibly TRBD1 for D (6 bases). CDR1 and CDR2 from the germline V gene are LGHNA and YNFKEQ. This CDR3 region has 16 residues. V was trimmed by 0 bases and J by 8 bases, leaving 17 bases between them. The CDR3 protein is CASSQEGGVGFYIQYF. The CDR3 nucleotides are TGTGCCAGCAGCCAAGAAGGGGGAGTGGGCTTTTACATTCAGTACTTC.

The V and J genes are TRBV30 and TRBJ1-5; 8 bases fit TRBD1. The germline V gene has CDR1 GTSNPN and CDR2 SVGIG (reference sequence). The V and J ends lost 3 bases and 2 bases, in that order; junction bases with no gene match: 3. This CDR3 region has 14 residues. In DNA, the CDR3 is TGTGCCTGGAGCCCGGGACAGGGCAATCAGCCCCAGCATTTT. It specifies CAWSPGQGNQPQHF.

The chain couples TRBV2 to TRBJ2-7; D gene ambiguous. Germline V CDR1 and CDR2: SNHLY, FYNNEI. The ends were cut back, 3 bases at V and 6 bases at J, with 6 bases in the middle. This CDR3 has 11 residues. CDR3 protein: CASSESFEQYF. In DNA form, the CDR3 reads TGTGCCAGCAGTGAGTCTTTCGAGCAGTACTTC.

This sequence joins TRBV30 and TRBJ1-2; the D is unclear. Germline V gene sequence: CDR1 GTSNPN, CDR2 SVGIG (reference sequence). Trimming pared 0 bases from V and 2 bases from J, leaving 16 bases between. The CDR3 length is 16 residues. This CDR3 is CAWSVWSVPRNYGYTF. The DNA for the CDR3 is TGTGCCTGGAGTGTGTGGTCGGTCCCACGAAACTATGGCTACACCTTC.